Following are 26 T cell receptor beta chains from one sample sequenced in a study of lymphopenia after photon versus proton radiotherapy. Sequencing used immunoSEQ multiplex PCR; TCRdb keeps in-frame clones, though not all of them. The profile shows roughly 58,000 clones, approximately 90% of them singletons. This specimen consisted of peripheral blood, obtained from a patient treated with proton-based radiotherapy. Receptor source: an elderly man with esophageal cancer.

V and J are TRBV2 and TRBJ1-3; D is unclear. Trimming took 3 bases from V and 4 from J, leaving 7 bases between them. The V gene's germline CDR1 is SNHLY and CDR2 FYNNEI. The CDR3 covers 13 residues. CDR3 DNA: TGTGCCAGCAGTGAGAGCATGGGAAACACCATATATTTT. It encodes CASSESMGNTIYF.

The chain carries TRBV9 and TRBJ2-5; TRBD1 matches at 8 bases. Trimming at V came to 3 bases and at J to 5 bases, leaving 9 bases not matched to a gene. This CDR3 is built from 15 residues. CDR1 and CDR2 from the germline V gene are SGDLS and YYNGEE. CDR3 DNA: TGTGCCAGCAGCGCCCAGGGGGCGGAGTGGGAGACCCAGTACTTC. Encoded protein: CASSAQGAEWETQYF.

Of note for this clone: Other DNA sequences of this sample code for an identical CDR3. DNA for the CDR3: TGTGCCTGGAGTGTTGGCACCTACAATGAGCAGTTCTTC. This sequence encodes CAWSVGTYNEQFF. The V call is TRBV30, the J call TRBJ2-1; D is uncertain. The length of the CDR3 is 13 residues. Germline lookup yields CDR1 GTSNPN and CDR2 SVGIG (reference sequence). V was pared by 0 bases and J by 2 bases, with 5 bases between.

The chain carries TRBV18 and TRBJ2-1, with TRBD2 matching 12 bases. Germline CDR1 and CDR2: KGHSH and LQKENI. J was trimmed by 9 bases and V by 3 bases; bases with no gene match: 9. CDR3 size: 16 residues. The CDR3 here is CASSPVLAGGAPEQFF. In DNA, the CDR3 is TGTGCCAGCTCACCTGTACTAGCGGGAGGCGCGCCTGAGCAGTTCTTC.

This CDR3 reads CASTKTGVSNQPQHF. CDR3 bases: TGTGCCAGCACCAAAACAGGGGTTAGCAATCAGCCCCAGCATTTT. The chain uses TRBV6-1 and TRBJ1-5; 7 bases line up with TRBD1. V lost 7 bases to trimming and J lost 0 bases; unmatched junction nucleotides: 6. The CDR3 extends over 15 amino acids. Germline V CDR1 and CDR2: MNHNS, SASEGT.

This clone was detected only once. DNA for the CDR3: TGTGCCAGCAGCTTGGGCGGGGGGAGATACAATGAGCAGTTCTTC. Amino acid sequence: CASSLGGGRYNEQFF. The rearrangement uses TRBV5-4 and TRBJ2-1; 8 nucleotides align to TRBD2. After removal of 0 bases from V and 4 bases from J, the junction contained 3 bases not matched to a gene. The CDR3 is 15 amino acids. CDR1 SGHNT and CDR2 YYREEE come from the germline V gene (reference sequence).

The chain employs TRBV30 and TRBJ2-1; D is unresolved. The CDR3 is 11 residues long. Germline CDR1 and CDR2: GTSNPN and SVGIG (reference sequence). V shed 4 bases and J shed 5 bases, with 6 bases lying between them. The CDR3 DNA follows: TGTGCCTGGACACTCCACAATGAGCAGTTCTTC. Translation: CAWTLHNEQFF.

V gene TRBV15 combines with J gene TRBJ2-1; D may match TRBD1 or TRBD2 (6 bases each). Germline lookup yields CDR1 LNHNV and CDR2 YYDKDF (reference sequence). The CDR3 covers 14 residues. The V end lost 3 bases, the J end lost 6 bases, and 12 bases lay between the germline ends. The CDR3 DNA follows: TGTGCCACCAGCAGGCCGGGGGCGGGCAATGAGCAGTTCTTC. Protein product: CATSRPGAGNEQFF. Complete variable domain (other parts from reference TRBV15 and TRBJ2-1): DAMVIQNPRYQVTQFGKPVTLSCSQTLNHNVMYWYQQKSSQAPKLLFHYYDKDFNNEADTPDNFQSRRPNTSFCFLDIRSPGLGDTAMYLCATSRPGAGNEQFFGPGTRLTVL.

This clone was recorded a few times. The rearrangement joins TRBV5-1 to TRBJ2-1; 12 nucleotides line up with TRBD1. CDR3 length: 17 residues. Germline V gene sequence: CDR1 SGHRS, CDR2 YFSETQ. V dropped 4 bases and J dropped 6; count of bases not matched to a gene: 11. The CDR3 sequence is CASSKTAGTGGSNEQFF. The DNA of the CDR3 is TGCGCCAGCAGCAAAACGGCCGGGACAGGGGGCTCCAATGAGCAGTTCTTC. Full variable domain (rest looked up from reference TRBV5-1 and TRBJ2-1): KAGVTQTPRYLIKTRGQQVTLSCSPISGHRSVSWYQQTPGQGLQFLFEYFSETQRNKGNFPGRFSGRQFSNSRSEMNVSTLELGDSALYLCASSKTAGTGGSNEQFFGPGTRLTVL.

The J gene is TRBJ1-2, the V gene TRBV5-4, with D possibly TRBD1 on 6 matching bases. V lost 0 bases to trimming and J lost 7 bases, with 10 bases between them. The germline V gene encodes CDR1 SGHNT and CDR2 YYREEE (reference sequence). CDR3 length: 13 amino acids. The CDR3 here is CASSLEQGGGYTF. The DNA of the CDR3 is TGTGCCAGCAGCTTGGAACAGGGAGGTGGCTACACCTTC.

This clone is a singleton in its sample. The rearrangement links TRBV7-3 to TRBJ1-2; no definite D call. Germline loops: CDR1 SGHTA, CDR2 FQGTGA. This CDR3 region has 14 residues. The V end was cut by 4 bases, the J end by 7 bases, with 16 bases between. CDR3 bases: TGTGCCAGCAGCTCATCGGACCGCTATGGTGGCTACACCTTC. It is translated as CASSSSDRYGGYTF.

V usage is TRBV4-1 and J usage is TRBJ1-1; the D is unclear. The germline CDR1 and CDR2 sequences are MGHRA and YSYEKL. The germline V and J ends were trimmed by 0 bases and 0 bases, with 11 bases remaining between them. The CDR3 is made up of 16 amino acids. CDR3 in amino acids: CASSQDLTKLNTEAFF. DNA for the CDR3: TGCGCCAGCAGCCAAGATTTAACAAAATTGAACACTGAAGCTTTCTTT.

This chain connects TRBV5-4 to TRBJ2-7; D uncertain. Germline V lookup: CDR1 SGHNT, CDR2 YYREEE (reference sequence). The CDR3 extends over 13 amino acids. The V end lost 5 bases, the J end lost 3 bases, and 12 bases lay between the germline ends. CDR3 nucleotides: TGTGCCAGCAGTCCAAAGCTTAGCTACGAGCAGTACTTC. It encodes CASSPKLSYEQYF.

V and J are TRBV18 and TRBJ2-2, with D maybe TRBD1 (5 bases). V dropped 4 bases and J dropped 7 bases, with 19 bases sitting between them. The CDR3 has 16 residues. Germline CDR1 KGHSH, CDR2 LQKENI. The DNA of the CDR3 is TGTGCCAGCTCACGGCAGGGTTTGGATTTCGGCGGGGAGCTGTTTTTT. Its protein is CASSRQGLDFGGELFF. Drawing the rest from reference TRBV18 and TRBJ2-2, the complete variable domain is NAGVMQNPRHLVRRRGQEARLRCSPMKGHSHVYWYRQLPEEGLKFMVYLQKENIIDESGMPKERFSAEFPKEGPSILRIQQVVRGDSAAYFCASSRQGLDFGGELFFGEGSRLTVL.

The chain recombines TRBV7-9 with TRBJ1-2; no definite D call. V was shortened by 4 bases and J by 4 bases, with 7 bases between the two germline ends. CDR1 is SEHNR, CDR2 FQNEAQ, per germline (reference sequence). The CDR3 is 12 amino acids. The CDR3 bases are TGTGCCAGCAGCTCCAGGATCTATGGCTACACCTTC. It encodes CASSSRIYGYTF.

The chain recombines TRBV9 with TRBJ2-1; TRBD1 is a possible D gene (6 bases). CDR3 length: 15 amino acids. V was shortened by 0 bases and J by 2 bases, with 9 bases between the two germline ends. CDR1 is SGDLS and CDR2 is YYNGEE in the germline V gene. The CDR3 is CASSVVGTPYNEQFF. CDR3 bases: TGTGCCAGCAGCGTAGTAGGGACACCCTACAATGAGCAGTTCTTC.

V gene TRBV7-2 combines with J gene TRBJ2-5; no definite D call. V gave up 5 bases and J gave up 5 bases, with 9 bases separating them. The CDR3 loop spans 12 amino acids. The V gene's germline CDR1 is SGHTA and CDR2 FQGNSA. The CDR3 reads CASSPARETQYF. The CDR3 DNA is TGTGCCAGCAGCCCCGCTCGGGAGACCCAGTACTTC.

The chain carries TRBV7-2 and TRBJ1-4, with D maybe TRBD1 (5 bases). The CDR3 totals 16 residues. Trimming cost V 3 bases and J 10 bases, with 21 bases left between them. Germline CDR1 is SGHTA and CDR2 is FQGNSA. The CDR3 sequence is CASSLGPSFGGRKLFF. The CDR3 DNA reads as TGTGCCAGCAGCTTGGGGCCCTCGTTTGGGGGGAGAAAACTGTTTTTT.

In nucleotides, the CDR3 is TGTGCCAGCAGCGCCAGGGGAGGGGGCATCCCCGCAGACAATGAGCAGTTCTTC. Amino acids: CASSARGGGIPADNEQFF. The rearrangement joins TRBV9 to TRBJ2-1; D may correspond to TRBD1 or TRBD2 (7 bases each). CDR1 SGDLS and CDR2 YYNGEE come from the germline V gene. Trimming pared 3 bases from V and 5 bases from J, leaving 24 bases between. This CDR3 comprises 18 residues.

The chain joins TRBV5-8 to TRBJ2-5; TRBD1 might be the D (6 bases). This CDR3 has 13 residues. With 2 bases removed from V and 5 bases from J, the gap between germline ends came to 10 bases. Germline CDR1 is SGHTS and CDR2 is YDEGEE. In nucleotides, the CDR3 is TGTGCCAGCAGCTTTATAGGGGGTGAGACCCAGTACTTC. Encoded protein: CASSFIGGETQYF.

This clone showed up just once. This rearrangement joins TRBV5-3 to TRBJ2-3; D is possibly TRBD2 (5 bases). TRBV5-3 qualifies as an ORF whose function is uncertain. Trimming cost V 2 bases and J 2 bases, with 21 bases left between them. This CDR3 comprises 18 residues. The DNA for the CDR3 is TGTGCCAGAAGCTTTATGGCGGGCGTTTTCCGTCACACAGATACGCAGTATTTT. Translation: CARSFMAGVFRHTDTQYF.

In its sample, this clone was seen a few times. This rearrangement joins TRBV2 to TRBJ1-1; 7 positions agree with TRBD1. The CDR3 contains 16 residues. Germline CDR1 is SNHLY and CDR2 is FYNNEI. The V and J ends lost 2 bases and 0 bases, in that order; junction bases with no gene match: 6. The CDR3 DNA reads as TGTGCCAGCAGTGAATGGGAGGGGGCTTTGAACACTGAAGCTTTCTTT. This codes for CASSEWEGALNTEAFF.

In its sample, this clone was seen once. This rearrangement joins TRBV19 to TRBJ2-5; 8 positions match TRBD1. The closer fit of TRBJ2-7 to the DNA end suggests the J call may be wrong. The CDR3 spans 14 residues. Germline assignment: CDR1 LNHDA and CDR2 SQIVND (reference sequence). CDR3 amino acids: CASSITGGSYEQYF. The CDR3 nucleotides read TGTGCCAGTAGTATCACAGGGGGAAGCTACGAGCAGTACTTC.

The chain couples TRBV6-5 to TRBJ2-1; 11 nucleotides match TRBD2. The CDR3 extends over 14 amino acids. The germline CDR1 and CDR2 sequences are MNHEY and SVGAGI. V trimming: 5 bases; J trimming: 6 bases; junction bases outside the gene matches: 3. CDR3 region: CASSRLAGINEQFF. The CDR3 bases are TGTGCCAGCAGTAGACTAGCGGGAATCAATGAGCAGTTCTTC.

The rearrangement joins TRBV6-5 to TRBJ1-2; possible D gene TRBD1, 5 bases. The germline gives CDR1 MNHEY, CDR2 SVGAGI. CDR3 size: 13 residues. Trimming removed 5 bases from V and 3 bases from J, with 10 bases in between. CDR3 bases: TGTGCCAGCAGTCCAGGGCGGGACTATGGCTACACCTTC. Protein sequence: CASSPGRDYGYTF.

The chain employs TRBV11-2 and TRBJ2-5; D is possibly TRBD1 (6 bases). V was pared by 3 bases and J by 5 bases, with 16 bases between. CDR3 length: 15 residues. Germline lookup yields CDR1 SGHAT and CDR2 FQNNGV. The CDR3 DNA is TGTGCCAGCAGCTTTTGGGATCAGGGGTTCGAGACCCAGTACTTC. Translation: CASSFWDQGFETQYF.